This entry features one T cell receptor beta chain sequence. Its cognate antigen is unknown. From germline, CDR1 is ENHRY and CDR2 SYGVKD. With 3 bases clipped from V and 4 bases from J, the junction kept 14 bases outside the gene matches. This CDR3 region has 18 residues. One entry per CDR3 protein results from TCRdb running MiXCR on the RT-PCR reads. The sample holds roughly 570,000 distinct CDR3 sequences; approximately 12% are singletons and the top ten take around 13%. The record originates from a study of response to subunit inactivated influenza vaccine. Whole-study results and caveats: The authors put forward the suggestion that each seasonal influenza vaccination may bring in only a limited number of new T cells.

Source: PBMCs from blood, taken 40 to 50 days after vaccination. The source is a man aged 50 or older who received an inactivated influenza vaccine. The chain couples TRBV10-3 to TRBJ2-3, with 9 bases aligning to TRBD2. CDR3 nucleotides: TGTGCCATCAGTGACCTGGTGGCCCGCGGGGGGGCGGCAGATACGCAGTATTTT. This sequence encodes CAISDLVARGGAADTQYF.